This TCR beta chain was captured by sequencing in a study of blood T cell repertoires in COVID-19. On the study more broadly: The United States, Italy and Spain were the sources of the acute and convalescent COVID-19 samples. PBMCs, B-cell-depleted T cells, or T cells were the source of the cDNA or gDNA that made up the material.

In the authors' workflow: Amplifying reference gene primers gave estimates of nucleated cell counts. Method: immunoSEQ multiplex PCR; TCRdb's copy keeps in-frame clones and lacks some. V and J calls and clone size come straight from that table; D and trimming were deduced from the DNA. The sample shows under 55,000 clones, about nine tenths of them seen only once. The receptor comes from a human donor in a cohort sampled during active COVID-19. Material: peripheral blood.

CDR3 amino acids: CASSSYGTGGNYGYTF. The DNA of the CDR3 is TGTGCCAGCAGTTCCTATGGGACAGGGGGTAACTATGGCTACACCTTC. This rearrangement joins TRBV27 to TRBJ1-2, with 11 nucleotides matching TRBD1. Germline assignment: CDR1 MNHEY and CDR2 SMNVEV (reference sequence). The CDR3 is made up of 16 amino acids. V shed 4 bases and J 1 base; nucleotides not matched to a gene: 5.